This T cell receptor (beta chain) was sequenced for a study of blood T cells in healthy people across ages. The CDR3 contains 10 residues. Trimming took 6 bases from V and 6 from J, leaving 5 bases between them. Germline values: CDR1 LNHDA, CDR2 SQIVND (reference sequence). A second roughly 6 to 11 cycle PCR used barcoded and J-beta primers. TCRdb itself ran the 5' RACE reads through MiXCR, one entry per CDR3 protein. The sample records about 1.4 million distinct CDR3 sequences, roughly 59% being singletons. The receptor's source is a man younger than 35 in good health. The chain is built from TRBV19 and TRBJ1-2; D is uncertain. Sequences were obtained from blood. CDR3 protein: CASRSNGYTF. In DNA, the CDR3 is TGTGCCAGTAGGTCAAATGGCTACACCTTC.